This TCR beta chain was profiled in a study of T cell clones after liver transplantation. Study-wide context: TCRbeta sequencing after a pre-transplant mixed lymphocyte reaction identified graft-donor-reactive clones, later tracked in post-transplant blood. Patients counted as tolerant after at least one year off all immunosuppression, enzymes not exceeding twice normal. Study conclusions and caveats: Post-transplant, graft-donor-reactive CD4 TCRbeta sequences in blood dropped significantly in 5 of 8 subjects.

Assay: immunoSEQ multiplex PCR; the TCRdb copy retains only in-frame clones and omits some. Among some 60,000 clones listed, 60% to 80% were seen once. Germline V gene sequence: CDR1 SEHNR, CDR2 FQNEAQ (reference sequence). The CDR3 contains 11 residues. Between the trimmed V and J ends, which lost 5 bases and 8 bases, there was a span of 9 bases. To note about this clone: Its antigen is still unknown.

CD3+CD4+ and CD3+CD8+ cells were FACS-sorted from thawed unstimulated PBMCs. This sequence originates from a human donor who received a liver transplant. The sample in question was CD4+ T cells from blood, obtained before liver transplant. The genes are TRBV7-9 and TRBJ1-1, with unresolved D. As DNA, the CDR3 is TGTGCCAGCAGCCCGCGAAAGGAAGCTTTCTTT. It translates to CASSPRKEAFF. Full variable domain (remainder filled in from reference TRBV7-9 and TRBJ1-1): DTGVSQNPRHKITKRGQNVTFRCDPISEHNRLYWYRQTLGQGPEFLTYFQNEAQLEKSRLLSDRFSAERPKGSFSTLEIQRTEQGDSAMYLCASSPRKEAFFGQGTRLTVV.